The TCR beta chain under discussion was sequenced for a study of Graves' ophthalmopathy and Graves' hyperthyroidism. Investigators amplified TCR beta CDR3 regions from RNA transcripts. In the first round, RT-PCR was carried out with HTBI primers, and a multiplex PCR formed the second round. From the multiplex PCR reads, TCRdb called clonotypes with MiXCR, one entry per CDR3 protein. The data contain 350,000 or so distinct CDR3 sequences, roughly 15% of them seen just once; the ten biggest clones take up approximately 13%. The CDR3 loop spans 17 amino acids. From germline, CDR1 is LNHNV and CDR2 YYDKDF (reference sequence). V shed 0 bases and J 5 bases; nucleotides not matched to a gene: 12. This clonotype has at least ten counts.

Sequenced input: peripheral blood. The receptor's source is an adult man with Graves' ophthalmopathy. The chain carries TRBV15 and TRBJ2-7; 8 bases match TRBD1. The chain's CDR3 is CATSRDGTGGVGHEQYF. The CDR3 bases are TGTGCCACCAGCAGAGACGGGACAGGTGGTGTTGGGCACGAGCAGTACTTC. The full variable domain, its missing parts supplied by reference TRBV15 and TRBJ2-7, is DAMVIQNPRYQVTQFGKPVTLSCSQTLNHNVMYWYQQKSSQAPKLLFHYYDKDFNNEADTPDNFQSRRPNTSFCFLDIRSPGLGDTAMYLCATSRDGTGGVGHEQYFGPGTRLTVT.